The rows below give T cell receptor beta chains drawn from one sample of a study of blood T cell repertoires in COVID-19. TCRdb's table, derived via immunoSEQ multiplex PCR, lists solely in-frame clones and lacks some. The sample lists 150,000 to 200,000 clones; 88% were seen once. The sample consisted of peripheral blood. Receptors originate from a man aged 40-49 years with active or convalescent COVID-19. The CDR3 runs from the conserved cysteine through the conserved F or W. D genes are given only for firm matches. Size values are once, few and many counts, or a class for expanded clones, and some rows have none.

NA,NA,TRBJ2-4,TRBV7-2,14,CASSPLLNKNIQYF,TGTGCCAGCAGCCCTCTTCTTAACAAAAACATTCAGTACTTC
TRBD1,NA,TRBJ2-3,TRBV5-6,15,CASSLQGVHPDTQYF,TGTGCCAGCAGCTTGCAGGGGGTCCACCCAGATACGCAGTATTTT
NA,NA,TRBJ2-5,TRBV19,13,CASSMDREETQYF,TGTGCCAGTAGTATGGACAGAGAAGAGACCCAGTACTTC
NA,NA,TRBJ2-7,TRBV13,16,CASSTRTGVTSYEQYF,TGTGCCAGCAGCACAAGGACGGGAGTAACCTCCTACGAGCAGTACTTC
NA,NA,TRBJ2-7,TRBV28,14,CASSFTGPSYEQYF,TGTGCCAGCAGCTTTACAGGGCCCTCCTACGAGCAGTACTTC
TRBD2,NA,TRBJ2-5,TRBV27,17,CASSLSGTSGYQETQYF,TGTGCCAGCAGTTTATCAGGGACTAGCGGTTACCAAGAGACCCAGTACTTC
NA,NA,TRBJ1-3,TRBV12-5,21,CASGHGPPRGGHMYSGNTIYF,TGTGCTAGTGGTCATGGACCCCCCCGGGGGGGGCATATGTACTCGGGAAACACCATATATTTT
NA,NA,TRBJ1-5,TRBV6-6,13,CASRSAAAGAQHF,TGTGCCAGCAGGTCAGCAGCGGCTGGAGCCCAGCATTTT
TRBD1,few,TRBJ1-1,TRBV24-1,14,CATGQGARNTEAFF,TGTGCCACCGGACAGGGGGCACGGAACACTGAAGCTTTCTTT
TRBD1,NA,TRBJ2-7,TRBV7-3,14,CASIQSPPDRRFPF,TGTGCCAGCATTCAAAGCCCCCCGGACAGGAGATTCCCTTTC
TRBD1,once,TRBJ1-1,TRBV27,14,CASSPTGGGTEAFF,TGTGCCAGCAGCCCGACAGGGGGTGGCACTGAAGCTTTCTTT
NA,few,TRBJ2-7,TRBV27,14,CASRPGGGFYEQYF,TGTGCCAGCCGCCCAGGAGGGGGCTTTTACGAGCAGTACTTC
NA,NA,TRBJ1-2,TRBV7-9,12,CASSPSGAGYTF,TGTGCCAGCAGCCCATCCGGTGCTGGCTACACCTTC
NA,once,TRBJ2-5,TRBV7-2,14,CASSKSWVEKTQYF,TGTGCCAGCAGCAAAAGTTGGGTGGAGAAGACCCAGTACTTC
NA,NA,TRBJ1-4,TRBV5-6,13,CASSQRGGQKLFF,TGTGCCAGCAGCCAAAGGGGAGGACAAAAACTGTTTTTT
NA,NA,TRBJ2-5,TRBV6-4,14,CASSDSTIQETQYF,TGTGCCAGCAGTGACTCGACAATACAAGAGACCCAGTACTTC
TRBD2,NA,TRBJ2-5,TRBV6-2/TRBV6-3,16,CASSYLGGGALETQYF,TGTGCCAGCAGTTATCTTGGCGGGGGGGCCTTAGAGACCCAGTACTTC
TRBD1,NA,TRBJ2-2,TRBV15,17,CATSRGGKDRVPGELFF,TGTGCCACCAGCAGGGGGGGCAAGGACAGGGTCCCCGGGGAGCTGTTTTTT
TRBD2,NA,TRBJ2-5,TRBV13,18,CASSSPGTSRPGVETQYF,TGTGCCAGCAGCTCCCCCGGGACTAGCAGGCCGGGGGTGGAGACCCAGTACTTC
TRBD1,NA,TRBJ1-3,TRBV6-5,13,CASTGTAGNTIYF,TGTGCCAGCACAGGGACAGCTGGAAACACCATATATTTT
TRBD1,NA,TRBJ1-2,TRBV5-4,14,CASRRQGGDYGYTF,TGTGCCAGCAGACGACAGGGTGGGGACTATGGCTACACCTTC
NA,NA,TRBJ2-1,TRBV29-1,15,CSVELGSSSYNEQFF,TGCAGCGTTGAATTGGGCAGCAGCTCCTACAATGAGCAGTTCTTC
NA,NA,TRBJ1-6,TRBV6-5,15,CASSSPPRVNSPLHF,TGTGCCAGCAGTTCCCCCCCCCGGGTCAATTCACCCCTCCACTTT
TRBD1,NA,TRBJ1-5,TRBV30,15,CAWSAYGTADQPQHF,TGTGCCTGGAGTGCCTATGGGACAGCAGATCAGCCCCAGCATTTT
NA,NA,TRBJ2-7,TRBV11-3,13,CASSLAPLLEQYF,TGTGCCAGCAGCTTAGCGCCTTTACTCGAGCAGTACTTC
NA,NA,TRBJ2-1,TRBV6-6,13,CASRQPLANEQFF,TGTGCCAGCAGACAGCCTCTAGCGAACGAGCAGTTCTTC
NA,NA,TRBJ2-7,TRBV7-2,14,CASSISNQGYEQYF,TGTGCCAGCAGCATTTCAAACCAGGGCTACGAGCAGTACTTC
NA,once,TRBJ2-2,TRBV10-3,16,CAISPGVYPNTGELFF,TGTGCCATCAGTCCGGGGGTATACCCGAACACCGGGGAGCTGTTTTTT
NA,NA,TRBJ1-2,TRBV5-5,14,CASSFRQGNYGYTF,TGTGCCAGCAGCTTCCGGCAGGGCAACTATGGCTACACCTTC
NA,few,TRBJ2-5,TRBV24-1,16,CATSHLGREFQETQYF,TGTGCCACCAGTCATTTGGGGCGGGAATTTCAAGAGACCCAGTACTTC
TRBD1,once,TRBJ1-5,TRBV28,15,CASSFSWTGDQPQHF,TGTGCCAGCAGTTTCAGCTGGACAGGGGATCAGCCCCAGCATTTT
TRBD1,NA,TRBJ1-1,TRBV29-1,15,CSVTNDRAVNTEAFF,TGCAGCGTTACAAACGACAGGGCGGTGAACACTGAAGCTTTCTTT
TRBD1,NA,TRBJ1-1,TRBV11-1,15,CASSPRTGVGTEAFF,TGTGCCAGCAGCCCTAGGACAGGGGTAGGAACTGAAGCTTTCTTT
TRBD1,NA,TRBJ1-1,TRBV7-9,15,CASSLGAGGDTEAFF,TGTGCCAGCAGCTTAGGGGCAGGGGGCGACACTGAAGCTTTCTTT
NA,NA,TRBJ2-3,TRBV12-3/TRBV12-4,12,CASSPSTDTQYF,TGTGCCAGCAGCCCTAGCACAGATACGCAGTATTTT
NA,NA,TRBJ2-2,TRBV4-1,16,CASSQDRQGSTGELFF,TGCGCCAGCAGCCAAGATCGGCAGGGTAGCACCGGGGAGCTGTTTTTT
TRBD1,NA,TRBJ1-4,TRBV30,13,CAFSGGTNEKLFF,TGTGCCTTCTCAGGGGGGACTAATGAAAAACTGTTTTTT
TRBD2,NA,TRBJ2-7,TRBV5-4,17,CASSSLAGGRNNYEQYF,TGTGCCAGCAGCTCACTAGCGGGGGGGCGTAACAACTACGAGCAGTACTTC
NA,once,TRBJ2-7,TRBV21-1,15,CASSNTSDSSYEQYF,TGTGCCAGCAGCAATACGTCGGACAGCTCCTACGAGCAGTACTTC
NA,NA,TRBJ2-3,TRBV15,17,CATSRDALTHLRDTQYF,TGTGCCACCAGCAGAGACGCCCTAACACATCTCAGGGATACGCAGTATTTT
TRBD2,NA,TRBJ2-7,TRBV29-1,17,CSVLSGTSARMAYEQYF,TGCAGCGTCCTTTCCGGGACTAGCGCTCGCATGGCCTACGAGCAGTACTTC
TRBD2,NA,TRBJ2-7,TRBV30,13,CAWASAGGNEQYF,TGTGCCTGGGCCTCAGCGGGAGGGAACGAGCAGTACTTC
NA,NA,TRBJ1-3,TRBV7-2,16,CASSLNRGSAGNTIYF,TGTGCCAGCAGCTTAAATCGGGGAAGCGCTGGAAACACCATATATTTT
NA,NA,TRBJ2-1,TRBV5-4,16,CASSLEVRLDYNEQFF,TGTGCCAGCAGCTTGGAGGTCCGACTGGACTACAATGAGCAGTTCTTC
NA,NA,TRBJ2-2,TRBV7-3,15,CASSSSGKGTGELFF,TGTGCCAGCAGCTCCTCCGGGAAAGGGACCGGGGAGCTGTTTTTT
TRBD2,NA,TRBJ2-2,TRBV9,15,CASSQGLGYTGELFF,TGTGCCAGCAGTCAGGGACTAGGATACACCGGGGAGCTGTTTTTT
TRBD1,NA,TRBJ1-2,TRBV7-9,15,CASSSPGQGLVGYTF,TGTGCCAGCAGCTCTCCGGGACAGGGTTTAGTCGGCTACACCTTC
TRBD2,once,TRBJ2-2,TRBV6-5,15,CASSRLAPNTGELFF,TGTGCCAGCAGTCGACTAGCCCCGAACACCGGGGAGCTGTTTTTT
TRBD2,NA,TRBJ2-7,TRBV18,16,CASSSTSGKSSYEQYF,TGTGCCAGCTCATCTACTAGCGGGAAGAGCTCCTACGAGCAGTACTTC
NA,NA,TRBJ2-1,TRBV4-1,16,CASSQPPRSSYNEQFF,TGCGCCAGCAGCCAACCTCCAAGGAGCTCCTACAATGAGCAGTTCTTC
TRBD1,NA,TRBJ2-3,TRBV7-2,17,CASSPLGGTGRTDTQYF,TGTGCCAGCAGCCCACTCGGGGGGACAGGGCGCACAGATACGCAGTATTTT
TRBD1,once,TRBJ1-1,TRBV12-5,14,CASARDRGNTEAFF,TGTGCTAGTGCTCGGGACAGGGGGAACACTGAAGCTTTCTTT